This entry features one T cell receptor (beta chain) sequence. This sample was taken from a study of blood T cell repertoires in COVID-19. Overall study: Acute and convalescent COVID-19 samples came from the United States, Italy and Spain. Sample material is recorded as cDNA or gDNA derived from T cells, B-cell-depleted T cells, or PBMCs.

The authors' processing: By means of reference gene primer amplification, nucleated cell counts were estimated. Generated by immunoSEQ multiplex PCR, the TCRdb table keeps only in-frame clones and is missing some. Clone size and the V and J calls come from that table; the DNA yielded D and trimming. In the table there are under 300,000 clones, about four fifths of which are singletons. Germline CDR1 reads MDHEN; CDR2 reads SYDVKM. V lost 5 bases and J 6 bases, leaving 17 bases between the germline ends. The CDR3 loop spans 14 amino acids. This chain joins TRBV28 and TRBJ2-7; D is possibly TRBD2 (6 bases). This TCR came from a woman aged 50 to 60 who had recovered from COVID-19. Sequences were obtained from peripheral blood. CDR3 nucleotide sequence: TGTGCCAGCAGTCCTGGAGGGACCGTGAGCGAGCAGTACTTC. This gives the protein CASSPGGTVSEQYF.